This entry lists 30 T cell receptor beta chains sequenced from one sample in a study of T cells in tumors after PD-1 blockade. Profiling relied on immunoSEQ multiplex PCR, and the TCRdb table lists in-frame clones only, not all of them. The data hold roughly 49,000 clones, with about 85% observed a single time. The sequencing here drew on PBMCs, taken before anti-PD-1 treatment. The receptors shown here come from a human donor with basal cell carcinoma.

The rearrangement links TRBV5-6 to TRBJ1-2; D ambiguous. The V end lost 2 bases, the J end lost 2 bases, and 10 bases lay between the germline ends. The germline CDR1 and CDR2 sequences are SGHDT and YYEEEE. The CDR3 contains 14 residues. CDR3 loop: CASSLGERNYGYTF. The CDR3 DNA sequence: TGTGCCAGCAGCTTAGGAGAAAGGAACTATGGCTACACCTTC.

The genes are TRBV7-9 and TRBJ2-1, with TRBD2 as a possible D gene (5 bases). Deletions cut 6 bases from V and 8 bases from J, with 26 bases between. Germline-derived CDR1 and CDR2 are SEHNR and FQNEAQ (reference sequence). This CDR3 has 17 residues. CDR3 region: CASSLVVLALSSHEQFF. Written as DNA, the CDR3 is TGTGCCAGCAGTCTTGTTGTCCTAGCCTTGTCTAGCCATGAGCAGTTCTTC.

The chain carries TRBV18 and TRBJ1-5; 7 nucleotides line up with TRBD1. This CDR3 contains 13 residues. CDR1 is KGHSH, CDR2 LQKENI, per germline. V was clipped by 6 bases and J by 13 bases; unmatched bases: 12. DNA of the CDR3: TGTGCCAGCTCGTCTACGGACAGGAACTCTCAGCATTTT. Translation: CASSSTDRNSQHF.

V gene TRBV4-1 combines with J gene TRBJ1-4, with TRBD1 as a possible D gene (5 bases). Trimming left V 1 base short and J 8 bases short, with 26 bases between. The germline V gene has CDR1 MGHRA and CDR2 YSYEKL. This CDR3 comprises 19 residues. The CDR3 spells CASSQGGAAGWRIGEKLFF. CDR3 nucleotides: TGCGCCAGCAGCCAAGGGGGCGCCGCAGGGTGGCGAATCGGGGAAAAACTGTTTTTT.

The gene calls are TRBV5-1 and TRBJ2-3; D is uncertain. This CDR3 is built from 15 residues. Per the germline V gene, CDR1 is SGHRS and CDR2 is YFSETQ. V shed 0 bases and J shed 2 bases, with 10 bases lying between them. CDR3 sequence reads: CASSLARTPTDTQYF. Here the CDR3 DNA reads TGCGCCAGCAGCTTGGCGCGGACCCCCACAGATACGCAGTATTTT.

The rearrangement links TRBV12-3 or TRBV12-4 to TRBJ1-6; no firm D call. V was clipped by 1 base and J by 7 bases, with 5 bases between them. This CDR3 has 13 amino acids. The CDR3 spells CASSLGSNSPLHF. The CDR3 DNA follows: TGTGCCAGCAGTTTAGGTTCCAATTCACCCCTCCACTTT.

This clone was seen a handful of times. This sequence joins TRBV10-2 and TRBJ1-5, with D tentatively TRBD1 (6 bases). V was pared by 10 bases and J by 3 bases, with 16 bases between. The CDR3 is 14 residues long. Germline V lookup: CDR1 WSHSY, CDR2 SAAADI. The CDR3 DNA follows: TGCGCCACCCGATTAGGGGGGGCCAATCAGCCCCAGCATTTT. Translating it yields CATRLGGANQPQHF.

This rearrangement joins TRBV28 to TRBJ1-2; TRBD1 aligns across 9 bases. Germline loops: CDR1 MDHEN, CDR2 SYDVKM. V was pared by 6 bases and J by 1 base, with 6 bases of the junction left unmatched. CDR3 size: 15 residues. The CDR3 here is CASRLTGGNNYGYTF. The CDR3 DNA is TGTGCCAGCAGATTGACAGGGGGAAATAACTATGGCTACACCTTC.

This sequence joins TRBV7-6 and TRBJ2-7; 9 nucleotides match TRBD1. After removal of 1 base from V and 2 bases from J, the junction contained 0 bases not matched to a gene. This CDR3 is 14 amino acids long. The germline V gene has CDR1 SGHVS and CDR2 FNYEAQ. The CDR3 nucleotides read TGTGCCAGCAGCTTAGGACAGGGGGCCTACGAGCAGTACTTC. Amino acids: CASSLGQGAYEQYF.

The chain is built from TRBV28 and TRBJ1-2, with a weak D call TRBD1 (6 bases). The CDR3 extends over 15 amino acids. Per germline, CDR1 MDHEN and CDR2 SYDVKM. Trimming cost V 6 bases and J 4 bases, with 18 bases left between them. The CDR3 region is CASSSGTTTVYGYTF. The CDR3 nucleotides are TGTGCCAGCAGCTCCGGGACAACGACCGTCTATGGCTACACCTTC.

The rearrangement joins TRBV28 to TRBJ1-1; no definite D call. Trimming took 4 bases from V and 1 from J, leaving 10 bases between them. This CDR3 has 14 residues. Germline CDR1 is MDHEN and CDR2 is SYDVKM. The CDR3 DNA is TGTGCCAGCAGTTGGATGGAGGGGAACACTGAAGCTTTCTTT. Residues: CASSWMEGNTEAFF.

The genes are TRBV2 and TRBJ2-2; unclear D gene. Germline CDR1 SNHLY, CDR2 FYNNEI. This CDR3 contains 14 residues. Trimming took off 3 bases at V and 6 bases at J, with 11 bases between the two ends. CDR3 nucleotide sequence: TGTGCCAGCAGTGAGAGTGGTTTCGCCGGGGAGCTGTTTTTT. This encodes CASSESGFAGELFF.

Concerning this clone: The junction does not match germline at one end; this may be a read error. V gene TRBV4-1 combines with J gene TRBJ2-7; no reliable D call. The CDR3 covers 13 residues. Germline V lookup: CDR1 MGHRA, CDR2 YSYEKL. The CDR3 region has the DNA TGCGCCGGCAGCCCCCTCCGTTGGGACGAGCAGTACTTC. Translating gives CAGSPLRWDEQYF.

The chain joins TRBV28 to TRBJ2-1; 9 bases are a match to TRBD1. Germline trimming cut 5 bases from V and 4 bases from J; bases unmatched to any gene: 6. The CDR3 is 15 residues long. Germline V gives CDR1 MDHEN, CDR2 SYDVKM. The CDR3 loop is CASSKAGTGYNEQFF. Here the CDR3 DNA reads TGTGCCAGCAGTAAAGCCGGGACAGGGTACAATGAGCAGTTCTTC.

The table lists this clone with a few counts. This rearrangement joins TRBV9 to TRBJ2-3, with 9 nucleotides matching TRBD1. The V and J ends lost 6 bases and 5 bases, in that order; junction bases with no gene match: 4. The CDR3 runs 13 residues. CDR1 and CDR2 (germline): SGDLS, YYNGEE. In nucleotides, the CDR3 is TGTGCCAGCAACAGGGGGCAAGGAGATACGCAGTATTTT. It encodes CASNRGQGDTQYF.

V is TRBV2 and J is TRBJ2-7, with 11 bases fitting TRBD1. The junction had 4 bases not matched to a gene; V was cut back by 5 bases and J by 7 bases. This CDR3 contains 13 residues. Germline V gene data show CDR1 as SNHLY and CDR2 as FYNNEI. The CDR3 region is CASSSGTGGEQYF. DNA of the CDR3: TGTGCCAGCAGTTCCGGGACAGGGGGGGAGCAGTACTTC.

The rearrangement joins TRBV29-1 to TRBJ1-2; 9 bases are a match to TRBD1. CDR1 and CDR2 from the germline V gene are SQVTM and ANQGSEA. The CDR3 is made up of 16 amino acids. V was clipped by 8 bases and J by 5 bases; unmatched bases: 18. In nucleotides, the CDR3 is TGCAGCTCCGTGGGGATGGGACAGGGCGTTTTTTATGGCTACACCTTC. Translation: CSSVGMGQGVFYGYTF. Full variable domain (remainder filled in from reference TRBV29-1 and TRBJ1-2): SAVISQKPSRDICQRGTSLTIQCQVDSQVTMMFWYRQQPGQSLTLIATANQGSEATYESGFVIDKFPISRPNLTFSTLTVSNMSPEDSSIYLCSSVGMGQGVFYGYTFGSGTRLTVV.

This clone was detected a few times. This chain connects TRBV10-1 to TRBJ2-3, with 10 positions matching TRBD1. This CDR3 has 16 residues. V trimming: 4 bases; J trimming: 2 bases; junction bases outside the gene matches: 6. CDR1 WNHNN and CDR2 SYGVQD come from the germline V gene (reference sequence). CDR3 sequence (DNA): TGCGCCAGCAGTGGGGGACAGGGGACGGACACAGATACGCAGTATTTT. The encoded protein is CASSGGQGTDTDTQYF.

In DNA form, the CDR3 reads TGTGCCAGCAGTGAACGGGACAGGTCTGGAAACACCATATATTTT. Translating gives CASSERDRSGNTIYF. The chain links TRBV25-1 to TRBJ1-3, with TRBD1 identical over 8 bases. The CDR3 spans 15 residues. V lost 2 bases to trimming and J lost 1 base; unmatched junction nucleotides: 1. CDR1 is MGHDK and CDR2 is SYGVNS in the germline V gene.

This clone was detected only once. One end of the junction fails to match germline, which may point to a read error. This specimen includes other DNA sequences encoding the same CDR3. The chain links TRBV7-6 to TRBJ2-5, with D perhaps matching TRBD1 (6 bases). This CDR3 is 13 amino acids long. Per germline, CDR1 SGHVS and CDR2 FNYEAQ. CDR3 DNA: TGCGCCAGCAGCCAAGGACAGCAAGAGACCCAGTACTTC. Translated: CASSQGQQETQYF. The full variable domain, its missing parts supplied by reference TRBV7-6 and TRBJ2-5, is GAGVSQSPRYKVTKRGQDVALRCDPISGHVSLYWYRQALGQGPEFLTYFNYEAQQDKSGLPNDRFSAERPEGSISTLTIQRTEQRDSAMYRCASSQGQQETQYFGPGTRLLVL.

This CDR3 is CASSQLGNEKLFF. The CDR3 nucleotides read TGCGCCAGCAGCCAACTCGGAAATGAAAAACTGTTTTTT. The chain employs TRBV4-1 and TRBJ1-4; D unclear. Trimming removed 2 bases at V and 5 bases at J, with 6 bases between. The CDR3 is 13 residues long. Germline V CDR1 and CDR2: MGHRA, YSYEKL.

The chain is built from TRBV5-1 and TRBJ2-7; 7 bases map to TRBD1. CDR1 is SGHRS, CDR2 YFSETQ, per germline. J was trimmed by 3 bases and V by 5 bases; bases with no gene match: 17. CDR3 size: 17 residues. In nucleotides, the CDR3 is TGCGCCAGCAGATTACGCATAACCGGGACAGAACACTACGAGCAGTACTTC. It yields the protein CASRLRITGTEHYEQYF.

The V gene is TRBV3-1 (or the pseudogene TRBV3-2), the J gene TRBJ2-5, with a weak D call TRBD2 (5 bases). Germline V gene lookup returns CDR1 LGHDT and CDR2 YNNKEL (reference sequence). CDR3 length: 13 residues. V shed 11 bases and J shed 2 bases, with 15 bases lying between them. CDR3 residues: CAAQRAVQETQYF. CDR3 nucleotide sequence: TGTGCCGCCCAAAGAGCGGTACAAGAGACCCAGTACTTC.

The chain carries TRBV19 and TRBJ2-1; 10 bases line up with TRBD1. The CDR3 loop spans 13 amino acids. Looked up from germline, CDR1 is LNHDA and CDR2 is SQIVND (reference sequence). J lost 10 bases, V lost 6 bases, and 6 bases had no gene match. The CDR3 region has the DNA TGTGCCAGTAGGGGGACAGGGGCTCGAGAGCAGTTCTTC. Translated, it gives CASRGTGAREQFF.

V and J are TRBV9 and TRBJ2-2, with D possibly matching TRBD1 (5 bases). Germline assignment: CDR1 SGDLS and CDR2 YYNGEE. Between the trimmed V and J ends, which lost 0 bases and 5 bases, there was a span of 20 bases. This CDR3 has 18 residues. DNA of the CDR3: TGTGCCAGCAGCGTAGAAAAATTGAGACAGTGGATTACCGGGGAGCTGTTTTTT. It yields the protein CASSVEKLRQWITGELFF. Full variable domain (remainder filled in from reference TRBV9 and TRBJ2-2): DSGVTQTPKHLITATGQRVTLRCSPRSGDLSVYWYQQSLDQGLQFLIQYYNGEERAKGNILERFSAQQFPDLHSELNLSSLELGDSALYFCASSVEKLRQWITGELFFGEGSRLTVL.

This clone was seen a single time. This sequence joins TRBV3-1 (or the pseudogene TRBV3-2) and TRBJ1-1, with D maybe TRBD1 (5 bases). The CDR3 extends over 14 amino acids. Germline CDR1 is LGHDT and CDR2 is YNNKEL (reference sequence). Trimming took off 1 base at V and 2 bases at J, with 8 bases between the two ends. The CDR3 protein is CASSQVGANTEAFF. The CDR3 DNA sequence: TGTGCCAGCAGCCAAGTAGGGGCAAACACTGAAGCTTTCTTT.

Comment on this clone: One end of the junction is discordant with germline, which a read error may explain. The J gene is TRBJ1-1, the V gene TRBV25-1; D remains ambiguous. There are 14 residues in the CDR3. The germline V gene encodes CDR1 MGHDK and CDR2 SYGVNS. The CDR3, as DNA: TGTGTCAGCCTCAGCAGTTCGTCTAACACTGAAGCTTTCTTT. Its translation is CVSLSSSSNTEAFF.

V is TRBV6-2 or TRBV6-3 and J is TRBJ2-7; tentative D call: TRBD1 (6 bases). Trimming removed 2 bases at V and 3 bases at J, with 11 bases between. The germline V gene encodes CDR1 MNHEY and CDR2 SVGEGT. CDR3 length equals 14 residues. CDR3 amino acids: CASSYAQGLYEQYF. The CDR3 DNA is TGTGCCAGCAGTTACGCACAGGGCCTCTACGAGCAGTACTTC.

J is TRBJ1-5 and V is TRBV24-1; 9 bases agree with TRBD1. Per germline, CDR1 KGHDR and CDR2 SFDVKD. The CDR3 totals 15 residues. V shed 12 bases and J 6 bases; nucleotides not matched to a gene: 14. CDR3 sequence (DNA): TGTGCCCCCACCCAAAGGGACAGGGTATTTCAGCCCCAGCATTTT. This translates into CAPTQRDRVFQPQHF.

The rearrangement joins TRBV4-2 to TRBJ2-3; D gene unclear. Germline CDR1 and CDR2: LGHNA and YNFKEQ. V dropped 0 bases and J dropped 5 bases, with 6 bases sitting between them. The CDR3 runs 13 residues. The CDR3 loop reads CASSQDSGDTQYF. The CDR3 DNA follows: TGTGCCAGCAGCCAAGATAGTGGAGATACGCAGTATTTT.